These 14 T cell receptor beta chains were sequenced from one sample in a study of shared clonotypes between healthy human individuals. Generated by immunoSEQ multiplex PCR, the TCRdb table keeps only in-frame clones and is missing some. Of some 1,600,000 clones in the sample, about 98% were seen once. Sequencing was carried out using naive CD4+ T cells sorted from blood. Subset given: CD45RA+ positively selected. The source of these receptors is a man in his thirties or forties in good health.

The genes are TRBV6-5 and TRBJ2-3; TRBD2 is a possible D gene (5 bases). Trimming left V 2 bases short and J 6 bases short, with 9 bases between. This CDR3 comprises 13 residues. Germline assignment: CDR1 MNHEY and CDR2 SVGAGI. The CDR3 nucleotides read TGTGCCAGCAGTTACGAACGGGGTGATACGCAGTATTTT. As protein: CASSYERGDTQYF.

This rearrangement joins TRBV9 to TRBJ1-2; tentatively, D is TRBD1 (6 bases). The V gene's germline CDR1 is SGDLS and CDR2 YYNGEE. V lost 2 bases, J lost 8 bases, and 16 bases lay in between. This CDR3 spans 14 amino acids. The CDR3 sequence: CASSVDRTIGGYTF. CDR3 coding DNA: TGTGCCAGCAGCGTTGACAGGACTATTGGGGGCTACACCTTC. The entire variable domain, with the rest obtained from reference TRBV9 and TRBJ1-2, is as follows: DSGVTQTPKHLITATGQRVTLRCSPRSGDLSVYWYQQSLDQGLQFLIQYYNGEERAKGNILERFSAQQFPDLHSELNLSSLELGDSALYFCASSVDRTIGGYTFGSGTRLTVV.

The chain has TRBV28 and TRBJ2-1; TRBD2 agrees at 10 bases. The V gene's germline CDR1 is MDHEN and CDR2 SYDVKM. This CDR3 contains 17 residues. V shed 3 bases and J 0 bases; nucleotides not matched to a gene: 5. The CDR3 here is CASSLSLAGASYNEQFF. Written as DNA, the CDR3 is TGTGCCAGCAGTTTGTCTCTAGCGGGGGCCTCCTACAATGAGCAGTTCTTC.

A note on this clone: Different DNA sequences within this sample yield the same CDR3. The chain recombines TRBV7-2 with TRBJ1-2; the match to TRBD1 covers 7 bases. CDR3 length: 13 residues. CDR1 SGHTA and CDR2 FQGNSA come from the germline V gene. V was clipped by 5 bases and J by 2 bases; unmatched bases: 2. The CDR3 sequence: CASSPQGNYGYTF. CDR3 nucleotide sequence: TGTGCCAGCAGCCCACAGGGGAACTATGGCTACACCTTC.

CDR3 sequence: CASSVRASTDTQYF. The CDR3 DNA is TGCGCCAGCAGCGTCAGGGCTAGCACAGATACGCAGTATTTT. This chain joins TRBV5-1 and TRBJ2-3; D is perhaps TRBD1 (5 bases). The germline V gene has CDR1 SGHRS and CDR2 YFSETQ. The V gene lost 4 bases and the J gene lost 0 bases, with 9 bases spanning the gap. CDR3 length: 14 amino acids.

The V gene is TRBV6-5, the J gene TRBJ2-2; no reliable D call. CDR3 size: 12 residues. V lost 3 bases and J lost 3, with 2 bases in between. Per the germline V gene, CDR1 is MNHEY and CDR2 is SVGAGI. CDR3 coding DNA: TGTGCCAGCAGTTATGACACCGGGGAGCTGTTTTTT. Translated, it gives CASSYDTGELFF.

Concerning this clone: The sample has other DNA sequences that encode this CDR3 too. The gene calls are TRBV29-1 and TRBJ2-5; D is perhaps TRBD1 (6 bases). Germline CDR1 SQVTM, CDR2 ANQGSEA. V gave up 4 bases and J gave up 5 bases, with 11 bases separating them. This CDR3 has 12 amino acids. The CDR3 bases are TGCAGCGTTGCCCAGGGGAGTGAGACCCAGTACTTC. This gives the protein CSVAQGSETQYF.

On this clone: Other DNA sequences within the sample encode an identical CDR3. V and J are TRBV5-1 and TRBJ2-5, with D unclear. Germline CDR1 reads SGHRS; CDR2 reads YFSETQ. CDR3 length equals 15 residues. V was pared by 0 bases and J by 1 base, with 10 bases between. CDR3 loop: CASSLAGTVQETQYF. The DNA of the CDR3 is TGCGCCAGCAGCTTGGCCGGCACAGTCCAAGAGACCCAGTACTTC.

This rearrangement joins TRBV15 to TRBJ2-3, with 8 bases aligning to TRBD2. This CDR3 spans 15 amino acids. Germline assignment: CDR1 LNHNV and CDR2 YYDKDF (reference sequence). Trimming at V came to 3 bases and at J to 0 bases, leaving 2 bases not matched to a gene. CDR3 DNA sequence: TGTGCCACCAGCAGCCCTAGCGGGAGCACAGATACGCAGTATTTT. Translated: CATSSPSGSTDTQYF.

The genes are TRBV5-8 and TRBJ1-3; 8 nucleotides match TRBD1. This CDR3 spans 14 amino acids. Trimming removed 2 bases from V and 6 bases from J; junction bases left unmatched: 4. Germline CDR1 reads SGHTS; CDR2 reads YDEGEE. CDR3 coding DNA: TGTGCCAGCAGCTTCGGACAGGGCGCAAACACCATATATTTT. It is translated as CASSFGQGANTIYF.

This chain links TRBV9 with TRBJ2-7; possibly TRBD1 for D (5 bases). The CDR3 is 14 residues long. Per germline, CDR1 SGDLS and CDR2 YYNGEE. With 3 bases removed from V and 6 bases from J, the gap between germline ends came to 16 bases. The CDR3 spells CASSAGPRYGEQYF. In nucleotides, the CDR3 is TGTGCCAGCAGCGCAGGGCCTCGATATGGCGAGCAGTACTTC.

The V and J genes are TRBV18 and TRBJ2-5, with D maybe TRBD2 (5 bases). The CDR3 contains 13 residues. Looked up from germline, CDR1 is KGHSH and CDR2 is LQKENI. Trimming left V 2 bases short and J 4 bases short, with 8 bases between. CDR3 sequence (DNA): TGTGCCAGCTCACCAAAGCGGAGAGAGACCCAGTACTTC. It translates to CASSPKRRETQYF.

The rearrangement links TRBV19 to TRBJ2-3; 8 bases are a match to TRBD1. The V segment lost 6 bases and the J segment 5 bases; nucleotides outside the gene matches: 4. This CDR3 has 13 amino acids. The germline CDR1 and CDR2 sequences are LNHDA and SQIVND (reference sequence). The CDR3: CASSLDRGDTQYF. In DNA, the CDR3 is TGTGCCAGTAGCCTAGACAGGGGAGATACGCAGTATTTT.

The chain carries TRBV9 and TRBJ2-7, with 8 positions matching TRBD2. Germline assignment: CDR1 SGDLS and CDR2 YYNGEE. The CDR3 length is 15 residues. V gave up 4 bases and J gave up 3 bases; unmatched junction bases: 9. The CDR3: CASSQAPGLGYEQYF. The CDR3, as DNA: TGTGCCAGCAGCCAAGCACCGGGACTAGGCTACGAGCAGTACTTC. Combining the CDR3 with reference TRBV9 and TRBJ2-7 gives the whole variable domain DSGVTQTPKHLITATGQRVTLRCSPRSGDLSVYWYQQSLDQGLQFLIQYYNGEERAKGNILERFSAQQFPDLHSELNLSSLELGDSALYFCASSQAPGLGYEQYFGPGTRLTVT.